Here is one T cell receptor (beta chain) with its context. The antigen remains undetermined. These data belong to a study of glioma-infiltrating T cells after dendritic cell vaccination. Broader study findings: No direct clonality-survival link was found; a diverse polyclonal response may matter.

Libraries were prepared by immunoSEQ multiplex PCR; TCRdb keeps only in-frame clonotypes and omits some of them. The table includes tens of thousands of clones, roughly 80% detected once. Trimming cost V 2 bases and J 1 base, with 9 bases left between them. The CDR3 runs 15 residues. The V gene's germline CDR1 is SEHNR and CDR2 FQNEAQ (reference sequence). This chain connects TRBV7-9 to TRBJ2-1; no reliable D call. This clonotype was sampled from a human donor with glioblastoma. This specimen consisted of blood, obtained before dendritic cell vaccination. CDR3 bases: TGTGCCAGCAGCTTAAGCCCTAATTCCTACAATGAGCAGTTCTTC. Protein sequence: CASSLSPNSYNEQFF.